The 16 T cell receptor beta chains reported below all come from one sample, sequenced in a study of somatic mutations in cytotoxic T cells in rheumatoid arthritis. Measured with immunoSEQ multiplex PCR; TCRdb has only the in-frame clones, and not every one. The sample lists roughly 20,000 clones; 85% to 90% were seen once. Material: CD8+ T cells sorted from blood. The origin of the receptors is a man between 35 and 55 years old in good health.

In this sample, this clone turned up once. The CDR3 sequence is CASSPSGTSTDTQYF. The CDR3 DNA reads TGTGCCAGCAGTCCTAGCGGGACTAGCACAGATACGCAGTATTTT. The chain joins TRBV6-5 to TRBJ2-3; 9 bases match TRBD2. Germline CDR1 reads MNHEY; CDR2 reads SVGAGI. With V trimmed by 5 bases and J by 0 bases, 3 bases remained unmatched. The CDR3 runs 15 residues.

The chain links TRBV28 to TRBJ2-7; a weak D match, TRBD1 (5 bases). Germline CDR1 reads MDHEN; CDR2 reads SYDVKM. The CDR3 has 15 amino acids. The ends were cut back, 3 bases at V and 3 bases at J, with 15 bases in the middle. As DNA, the CDR3 is TGTGCCAGCAGTTTCTTGGGGCGCGGAGTCTACGAGCAGTACTTC. Protein product: CASSFLGRGVYEQYF.

The rearrangement links TRBV4-2 to TRBJ2-1; TRBD2 might be the D (5 bases). The CDR3 is 18 residues long. Germline CDR1 and CDR2: LGHNA and YNFKEQ. The V and J ends lost 0 bases and 8 bases respectively, with 23 bases between them. The CDR3 DNA reads as TGTGCCAGCAGCCAAGAAACCAAAGGTGACCTAGCTGGGGATGAGCAGTTCTTC. Residues: CASSQETKGDLAGDEQFF.

This chain connects TRBV7-3 to TRBJ2-3; weak D call: TRBD2 (6 bases). Trimming stripped 2 bases from V and 0 bases from J, with 12 bases between. Per germline, CDR1 SGHTA and CDR2 FQGTGA. There are 16 residues in the CDR3. CDR3 loop: CASSLGASDSTDTQYF. CDR3 sequence (DNA): TGTGCCAGCAGCTTAGGGGCTAGCGACAGCACAGATACGCAGTATTTT.

This chain's CDR3 is CASSLGQVGEKLFF. In nucleotides, the CDR3 is TGTGCCAGCAGTCTAGGACAGGTCGGAGAAAAACTGTTTTTT. The chain has TRBV28 and TRBJ1-4, with 7 bases identical to TRBD1. Germline lookup yields CDR1 MDHEN and CDR2 SYDVKM. This CDR3 is built from 14 residues. V lost 5 bases to trimming and J lost 8 bases; unmatched junction nucleotides: 8.

In this sample, this clone turned up a few times. The V and J genes are TRBV6-6 and TRBJ1-5; D not certain. Trimming stripped 6 bases from V and 1 base from J, with 10 bases between. Per germline, CDR1 MNHNY and CDR2 SVGAGI (reference sequence). CDR3 length: 14 amino acids. CDR3 residues: CASRVGSSNQPQHF. In DNA form, the CDR3 reads TGTGCCAGCAGAGTTGGGTCAAGCAATCAGCCCCAGCATTTT.

V and J are TRBV5-1 and TRBJ2-5; D possibly matches TRBD1 or TRBD2 (6 bases each). The CDR3 runs 13 residues. Per the germline V gene, CDR1 is SGHRS and CDR2 is YFSETQ. Trimming shortened V by 4 bases and J by 5 bases, and 12 bases separated the two germline ends. In DNA form, the CDR3 reads TGCGCCAGCAGCGAAGGGGGAGGCGAGACCCAGTACTTC. It specifies CASSEGGGETQYF.

This chain connects TRBV27 to TRBJ2-2; D ambiguous. The CDR3 loop spans 15 amino acids. Germline loops: CDR1 MNHEY, CDR2 SMNVEV (reference sequence). V was cut by 4 bases and J by 6 bases, with 15 bases left in between. The CDR3 region is CASSSRLESAGELFF. The CDR3 DNA is TGTGCCAGCAGTTCCCGATTAGAGTCCGCCGGGGAGCTGTTTTTT.

The chain is built from TRBV5-6 and TRBJ2-1, with 8 bases lining up with TRBD1. This CDR3 spans 17 amino acids. J lost 4 bases, V lost 3 bases, and 12 bases had no gene match. The germline CDR1 and CDR2 sequences are SGHDT and YYEEEE. CDR3 loop: CASSSDQGALKYNEQFF. The CDR3 DNA reads as TGTGCCAGCAGCTCTGATCAGGGGGCTTTGAAATACAATGAGCAGTTCTTC.

The rearrangement joins TRBV7-9 to TRBJ1-2, with D possibly TRBD1 on 6 matching bases. The CDR3 totals 17 residues. Looked up from germline, CDR1 is SEHNR and CDR2 is FQNEAQ (reference sequence). Between the trimmed V and J ends, which lost 4 bases and 4 bases, there was a span of 22 bases. As DNA, the CDR3 is TGTGCCAGCAGCTACGGAAGGGGGGGGTCGCCGATCTATGGCTACACCTTC. It translates to CASSYGRGGSPIYGYTF.

The V and J genes are TRBV18 and TRBJ2-3; weak D call: TRBD1 (6 bases). The germline V gene has CDR1 KGHSH and CDR2 LQKENI. V lost 3 bases and J 2 bases, leaving 9 bases between the germline ends. This CDR3 is built from 14 residues. CDR3 sequence (DNA): TGTGCCAGCTCACCGACAGGTTCCACAGATACGCAGTATTTT. As protein: CASSPTGSTDTQYF.

CDR3 region: CSVISRRGAFF. Written as DNA, the CDR3 is TGCAGCGTTATAAGCAGGAGGGGGGCTTTCTTT. The chain carries TRBV29-1 and TRBJ1-1, with a possible D match to TRBD1 (6 bases). V gave up 5 bases and J gave up 11 bases, with 15 bases separating them. The CDR3 length is 11 residues. In germline, CDR1 is SQVTM, CDR2 ANQGSEA. The variable domain in full, completed from reference TRBV29-1 and TRBJ1-1, reads SAVISQKPSRDICQRGTSLTIQCQVDSQVTMMFWYRQQPGQSLTLIATANQGSEATYESGFVIDKFPISRPNLTFSTLTVSNMSPEDSSIYLCSVISRRGAFFGQGTRLTVV.

The chain is built from TRBV27 and TRBJ2-3, with 11 bases matching TRBD2. This CDR3 contains 16 residues. Trimming took 4 bases from V and 2 from J; bases not matched to a gene: 5. CDR1 MNHEY and CDR2 SMNVEV come from the germline V gene (reference sequence). The CDR3 region is CASSSGTSGTTDTQYF. Here the CDR3 DNA reads TGTGCCAGCAGTTCCGGGACTAGCGGAACCACAGATACGCAGTATTTT.

The rearrangement joins TRBV28 to TRBJ2-2; perhaps TRBD2 as D (5 bases). The CDR3 totals 15 residues. Germline values: CDR1 MDHEN, CDR2 SYDVKM. V was trimmed by 3 bases and J by 8 bases, leaving 16 bases between them. The CDR3 spells CASSFRWEQAGELFF. Written as DNA, the CDR3 is TGTGCCAGCAGTTTCAGGTGGGAGCAAGCAGGGGAGCTGTTTTTT.

The chain couples TRBV6-1 to TRBJ2-1; D is unclear. V was pared by 2 bases and J by 4 bases, with 24 bases between. Germline V gives CDR1 MNHNS, CDR2 SASEGT. The CDR3 is 19 amino acids. The chain's CDR3 is CASSERVGRRATGYNEQFF. The CDR3 region has the DNA TGTGCCAGCAGTGAAAGGGTCGGTCGCCGCGCGACCGGGTACAATGAGCAGTTCTTC.

This clone has only a few counts. CDR3 nucleotide sequence: TGTGCCAGCAGCTTGGAAAGGGCCTACGAGCAGTACTTC. It yields the protein CASSLERAYEQYF. The rearrangement uses TRBV5-6 and TRBJ2-7, with D hard to call. Germline lookup yields CDR1 SGHDT and CDR2 YYEEEE. Deletions cut 0 bases from V and 2 bases from J, with 6 bases between. The CDR3 runs to 13 residues.